The 10 T cell receptor beta chains below come from one sample, sequenced in a study of blood T cell repertoires in COVID-19. This table comes from immunoSEQ multiplex PCR, and its TCRdb copy is limited to in-frame clones, with some not included. The sample carries about 220,000 clones, approximately 88% recorded once. The sequenced sample was PBMCs or T cells enriched from blood (not recorded which). These receptors came from a woman in her forties with acute COVID-19.

For the CDR3, the DNA is TGTGCCAGCAGCCAGAGCGGGACAGGTTTGGGCAATGAGCAGTTCTTC. Protein sequence: CASSQSGTGLGNEQFF. The rearrangement joins TRBV4-2 to TRBJ2-1, with D possibly TRBD1 on 8 matching bases. This CDR3 is built from 16 residues. The germline V gene has CDR1 LGHNA and CDR2 YNFKEQ. The V gene lost 3 bases and the J gene lost 6 bases, with 18 bases spanning the gap.

V gene TRBV25-1 combines with J gene TRBJ1-6; D ambiguous. Looked up from germline, CDR1 is MGHDK and CDR2 is SYGVNS. V lost 4 bases, J lost 4 bases, and 11 bases lay in between. The CDR3 length is 15 residues. CDR3 DNA: TGTGCCAGCAGTGTAGGAGGGAATTATAATTCACCCCTCCACTTT. It specifies CASSVGGNYNSPLHF.

The chain combines TRBV27 with TRBJ1-2; D might be TRBD1 (5 bases). Germline loops: CDR1 MNHEY, CDR2 SMNVEV (reference sequence). Between the trimmed V and J ends, which lost 4 bases and 4 bases, there was a span of 13 bases. CDR3 length: 14 amino acids. In DNA form, the CDR3 reads TGTGCCAGCAGTTCCCCCTACAGGAGCTATGGCTACACCTTC. Its translation: CASSSPYRSYGYTF.

This clone was picked up one time. This chain connects TRBV6-1 to TRBJ1-1; D not certain. The V end lost 0 bases, the J end lost 4 bases, and 9 bases lay between the germline ends. The germline V gene has CDR1 MNHNS and CDR2 SASEGT. The CDR3 covers 14 residues. The CDR3 loop is CASSEAGGVTEAFF. CDR3 coding DNA: TGTGCCAGCAGTGAAGCCGGCGGGGTCACTGAAGCTTTCTTT.

This clone was observed once. The chain uses TRBV5-1 and TRBJ1-2; 7 positions agree with TRBD1. The junction had 6 bases not matched to a gene; V was cut back by 0 bases and J by 7 bases. Germline V gives CDR1 SGHRS, CDR2 YFSETQ. The CDR3 is 14 amino acids. CDR3 nucleotides: TGCGCCAGCAGCTTGGGAGGGGGCGCATCTGGCTACACCTTC. Its translation: CASSLGGGASGYTF.

The chain has TRBV2 and TRBJ1-3; D is unclear. There are 16 residues in the CDR3. V was cut by 1 base and J by 0 bases, with 10 bases left in between. In germline, CDR1 is SNHLY, CDR2 FYNNEI. CDR3 sequence: CASSEDQVISGNTIYF. In DNA form, the CDR3 reads TGTGCCAGCAGTGAAGACCAGGTTATCTCTGGAAACACCATATATTTT.

The rearrangement uses TRBV11-2 and TRBJ1-2; D not resolved. CDR1 SGHAT and CDR2 FQNNGV come from the germline V gene. V gave up 0 bases and J gave up 1 base, with 12 bases separating them. The CDR3 extends over 16 amino acids. CDR3 coding DNA: TGTGCCAGCAGCTTAGACCCCGGAGGAAATAACTATGGCTACACCTTC. Protein: CASSLDPGGNNYGYTF.

The chain employs TRBV12-5 and TRBJ1-1; TRBD1 is a possible D gene (6 bases). The germline V and J ends were trimmed by 5 bases and 1 base, with 11 bases remaining between them. In germline, CDR1 is LGHNT, CDR2 FRNRAP. The CDR3 extends over 14 amino acids. For the CDR3, the DNA is TGTGCTAGTGGTGAGGGGGTTAGGAACACTGAAGCTTTCTTT. Amino acid sequence: CASGEGVRNTEAFF.

The genes are TRBV11-2 and TRBJ2-1, with TRBD2 identical over 7 bases. Germline V gene lookup returns CDR1 SGHAT and CDR2 FQNNGV. V was pared by 1 base and J by 6 bases, with 6 bases of the junction left unmatched. This CDR3 comprises 15 residues. CDR3 DNA: TGTGCCAGCAGCTTAGTCCGGGGGGACTCCAATGAGCAGTTCTTC. Its protein product is CASSLVRGDSNEQFF. Full variable domain (rest looked up from reference TRBV11-2 and TRBJ2-1): EAGVAQSPRYKIIEKRQSVAFWCNPISGHATLYWYQQILGQGPKLLIQFQNNGVVDDSQLPKDRFSAERLKGVDSTLKIQPAKLEDSAVYLCASSLVRGDSNEQFFGPGTRLTVL.

The chain recombines TRBV6-5 with TRBJ1-5, with D tentatively TRBD1 (6 bases). V lost 6 bases, J lost 7 bases, and 13 bases lay in between. The CDR3 loop spans 13 amino acids. Germline V gene data show CDR1 as MNHEY and CDR2 as SVGAGI. The CDR3 protein is CASRGGLGQPQHF. The CDR3 region has the DNA TGTGCCAGCAGGGGGGGGCTTGGGCAGCCCCAGCATTTT.